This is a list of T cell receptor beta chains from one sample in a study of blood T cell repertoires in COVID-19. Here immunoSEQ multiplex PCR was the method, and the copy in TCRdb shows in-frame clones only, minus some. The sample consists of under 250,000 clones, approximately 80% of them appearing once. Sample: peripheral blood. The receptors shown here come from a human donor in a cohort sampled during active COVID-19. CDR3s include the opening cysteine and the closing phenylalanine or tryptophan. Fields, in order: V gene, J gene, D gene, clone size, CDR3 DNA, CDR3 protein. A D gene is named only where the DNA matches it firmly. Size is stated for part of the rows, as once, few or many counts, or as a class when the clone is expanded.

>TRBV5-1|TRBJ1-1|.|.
TGCGCCAGCAGCTTGGGCGGGCGGACTGAAGCTTTCTTT
CASSLGGRTEAFF
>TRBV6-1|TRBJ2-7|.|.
TGTGCCAGCAGTGAGAGGGCTGAAGGCTACGAGCAGTACTTC
CASSERAEGYEQYF
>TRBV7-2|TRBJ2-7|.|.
TGTGCCAGCAGCTTAGCACGGACAGAGTACGAGCAGTACTTC
CASSLARTEYEQYF
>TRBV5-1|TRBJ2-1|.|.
TGCGCCAGCAGCCTAGGGGTGGGGGAGCAGTTCTTC
CASSLGVGEQFF
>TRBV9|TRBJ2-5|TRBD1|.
TGTGCCAGCAGCGTCGATCCAGGGGGCGCGACCCAGTACTTC
CASSVDPGGATQYF
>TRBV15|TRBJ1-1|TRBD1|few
TGTGCCACCAGTCCGCAGGGGGCTGTCACTGAAGCTTTCTTT
CATSPQGAVTEAFF
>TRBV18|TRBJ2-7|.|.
TGTGCCAGCTCACCCCAGGGCGGGAACTACGAGCAGTACTTC
CASSPQGGNYEQYF
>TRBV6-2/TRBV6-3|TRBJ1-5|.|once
TGTGCCAGCAGTTACTTGGGAGGTCAGCCCCAGCATTTT
CASSYLGGQPQHF
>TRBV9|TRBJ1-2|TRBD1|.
TGTGCCAGCAGCGAGACAGGGGGTGACTATGGCTACACCTTC
CASSETGGDYGYTF
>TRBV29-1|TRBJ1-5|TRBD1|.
TGCAGCGTTGCATACAGGGGACGTCAGCCCCAGCATTTT
CSVAYRGRQPQHF
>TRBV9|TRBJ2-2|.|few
TGTGCCAGCAGCGTAGTCCCACAAAACACCGGGGAGCTGTTTTTT
CASSVVPQNTGELFF
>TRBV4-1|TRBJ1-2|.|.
TGCGCCAGCAGCCAAGAACGGGGCAGGGGTTATGGCTACACCTTC
CASSQERGRGYGYTF
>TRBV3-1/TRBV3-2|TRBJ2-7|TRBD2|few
TGTGCCAGCAGCCAAGATTTCACTAGCGAATCCTACGAGCAGTACTTC
CASSQDFTSESYEQYF
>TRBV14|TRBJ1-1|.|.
TGTGCCAGCAGCCGAGAAGGAGCCCACCAAGCTTTCTTT
CASSREGAHQAFF
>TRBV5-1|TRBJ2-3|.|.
TGCGCCAGCAGCTTGTGGGAGTCCGGGGATACGCAGTATTTT
CASSLWESGDTQYF
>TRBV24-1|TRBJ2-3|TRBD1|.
TGTGCCACCACCTCCGGGACAGACACAGATACGCAGTATTTT
CATTSGTDTDTQYF
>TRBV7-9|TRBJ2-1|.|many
TGTGCCGTGCGGGCGGGTAGCTCCTACAATGAGCAGTTCTTC
CAVRAGSSYNEQFF
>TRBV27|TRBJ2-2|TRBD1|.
TGTGCCAGCAGTTTAGCCCCGGGACAGGGCTCGTTTTGGGACACCGGGGAGCTGTTTTTT
CASSLAPGQGSFWDTGELFF
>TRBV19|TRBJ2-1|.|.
TGTGCCAGTAGTCCCCAGGCAGGGCCCCTGGGGCAGTTCTTC
CASSPQAGPLGQFF
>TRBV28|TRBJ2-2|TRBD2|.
TGTGCCAGCAGACCTCGGGACACGGGAGGGGGGGAGCTGTTTTTT
CASRPRDTGGGELFF
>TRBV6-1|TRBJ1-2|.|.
TGTGCCAGCAGTGAGTCTGTCGGGGGCTACACCTTC
CASSESVGGYTF
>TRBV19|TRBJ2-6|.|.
TGTGCCATAGCAGGGTCGGGGGCCAACGTCCTGACTTTC
CAIAGSGANVLTF
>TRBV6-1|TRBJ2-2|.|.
TGTGCCAGCAGTGACAGGTTTGGAGGCACCGGGGAGCTGTTTTTT
CASSDRFGGTGELFF
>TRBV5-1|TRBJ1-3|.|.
TGCGCCAGCTGCACAAACCTTGGAAACACCATATATTTT
CASCTNLGNTIYF
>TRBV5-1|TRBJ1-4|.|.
TGCGCCAGCAGCCAGCAGGCGTTTAATGAAAAACTGTTTTTT
CASSQQAFNEKLFF
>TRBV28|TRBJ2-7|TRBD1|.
TGTGCCAGCAGTTTATTACAGGGGTTGGGTGCCTACGAGCAGTACTTC
CASSLLQGLGAYEQYF
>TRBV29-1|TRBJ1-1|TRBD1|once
TGCAGCGTTACAGGGGACACTGAAGCTTTCTTT
CSVTGDTEAFF
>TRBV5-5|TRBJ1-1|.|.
TGTGCCAGCAGCTTGGCGGGAGTATCCATGAACACTGAAGCTTTCTTT
CASSLAGVSMNTEAFF
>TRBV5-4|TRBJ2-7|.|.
TGTGCCAGCAGCTTGAGAGGGTCGCGTACCTACGAGCAGTACTTC
CASSLRGSRTYEQYF
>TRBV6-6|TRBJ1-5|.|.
TGTGCCAGCAGTCAAGCGGGAGGGAACAATCAGCCCCAGCATTTT
CASSQAGGNNQPQHF
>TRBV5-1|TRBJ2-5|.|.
TGCGCCAGCCGGCGCCCAGGGCGAGAAGAGACCCAGTACTTC
CASRRPGREETQYF
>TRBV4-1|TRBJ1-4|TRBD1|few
TGCGCCAGCACCTTGGACAGGGATAATGAAAAACTGTTTTTT
CASTLDRDNEKLFF
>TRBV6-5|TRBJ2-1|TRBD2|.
TGTGCCAGCAGTTCCCTAAGGGGCGGGGGGTTTGATGAGCAGTTCTTC
CASSSLRGGGFDEQFF
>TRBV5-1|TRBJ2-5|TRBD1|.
TGCGCCAGCAGCTTGGAGGGACAGGGAATGGAGACCCAGTACTTC
CASSLEGQGMETQYF
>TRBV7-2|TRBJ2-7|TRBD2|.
TGTGCCAGCAGCTCCGAGACTAGCGGGGTCTACGAGCAGTACTTC
CASSSETSGVYEQYF
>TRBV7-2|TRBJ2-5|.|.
TGTGCCAGCAGTAAGGTCGGAAGGACAACGGGCGAGACCCAGTACTTC
CASSKVGRTTGETQYF
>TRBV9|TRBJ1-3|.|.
TGTGCCAGCAGCGTAGAGGGGACACTATCAACTGGAAACACCATATATTTT
CASSVEGTLSTGNTIYF
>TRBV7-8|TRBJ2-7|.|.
TGTGCCAGCAGCCGCCCTCGGGGAGCGGACTACGAGCAGTACTTC
CASSRPRGADYEQYF
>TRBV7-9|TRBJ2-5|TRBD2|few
TGTGCCAGCAGCGCAGCTAGCGGGTTGGCGACCCAGTACTTC
CASSAASGLATQYF